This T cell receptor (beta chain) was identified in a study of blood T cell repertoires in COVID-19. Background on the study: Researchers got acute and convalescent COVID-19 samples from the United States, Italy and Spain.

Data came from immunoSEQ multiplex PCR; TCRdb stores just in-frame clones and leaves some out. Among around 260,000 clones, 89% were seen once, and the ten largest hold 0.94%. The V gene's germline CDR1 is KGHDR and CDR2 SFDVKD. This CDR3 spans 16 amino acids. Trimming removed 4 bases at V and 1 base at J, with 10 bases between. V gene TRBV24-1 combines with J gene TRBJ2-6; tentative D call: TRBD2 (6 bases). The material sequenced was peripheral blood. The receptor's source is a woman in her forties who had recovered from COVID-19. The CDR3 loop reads CATSDGGGSGANVLTF. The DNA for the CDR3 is TGTGCCACCAGTGACGGCGGAGGGTCTGGGGCCAACGTCCTGACTTTC.